These T cell receptor beta chains were read from a single sample in a study of cytomegalovirus exposure and HLA in healthy donors. The repertoire was sequenced with immunoSEQ multiplex PCR; TCRdb's copy has only in-frame clones and lacks some. The sample records 90,000 or so clones, about 81% being singletons. Source material: PBMCs. These TCRs come from a man between 60 and 75 years old in good health and CMV-seronegative. The CDR3 runs from the conserved cysteine through the conserved F or W. D genes are given only for firm matches. Clone size appears in some rows only: once, few, many, or a class for an expanded clone.

CDR3nt,CDR3aa,abundance,d_gene,v_gene,j_gene
TGTGCCAGCAGCCAAGATAAAGCGGGGGGGCCGACAGATACGCAGTATTTT,CASSQDKAGGPTDTQYF,.,TRBD2,TRBV4-2,TRBJ2-3
TGTGCCAGCAGCCAAGGGAGTATAGGACTAACTGCCACCGGGGAGCTGTTTTTT,CASSQGSIGLTATGELFF,few,.,TRBV14,TRBJ2-2
TGTGCCAGCAGCTTACCGGGACAGCGCTATGGCTACACCTTC,CASSLPGQRYGYTF,few,TRBD1,TRBV11-2,TRBJ1-2
TGCGCCAGCAGCTTGGCAGGGAACAATGAGCAGTTCTTC,CASSLAGNNEQFF,.,.,TRBV5-1,TRBJ2-1
TGTGCCAGCACCCGCCTGACAGGGGTCGGAGATACGCAGTATTTT,CASTRLTGVGDTQYF,.,TRBD1,TRBV6-1,TRBJ2-3
TGTGCCAGTAGTATCCAGGGGACTGGAAACACCATATATTTT,CASSIQGTGNTIYF,once,.,TRBV19,TRBJ1-3
TGTGCCATCAGCCGGACTAGCGGGGCTTTATACAATGAGCAGTTCTTC,CAISRTSGALYNEQFF,.,TRBD2,TRBV10-3,TRBJ2-1
TGCGCCAGCAGCTTGGTTCTGGACGGAGGCCACGAGCAGTACTTC,CASSLVLDGGHEQYF,few,.,TRBV5-1,TRBJ2-7
TGTGCCAGCTCACCGTACCCCACAGGAATCAATCAGCCCCAGCATTTT,CASSPYPTGINQPQHF,.,.,TRBV18,TRBJ1-5
TGTGCCAGCAGCAAACAGGGTTATGGCTACACCTTC,CASSKQGYGYTF,.,.,TRBV2,TRBJ1-2
TGTGCCAGCAGCGATAATGACAGGGGAGGAGAAAAACTGTTTTTT,CASSDNDRGGEKLFF,.,TRBD1,TRBV2,TRBJ1-4
TGTGCCAGCAGCCCCTCGACAGGGGGGTACCAAGAGACCCAGTACTTC,CASSPSTGGYQETQYF,.,TRBD1,TRBV11-3,TRBJ2-5
TGTGCCAGCAGCGCCGGGTGGCGGGGGGTCCTTTACGAGCAGTACTTC,CASSAGWRGVLYEQYF,once,TRBD2,TRBV28,TRBJ2-7
TGCGCCAGCAGCCACTTTAGCGGGGGGAGCACAGATACGCAGTATTTT,CASSHFSGGSTDTQYF,once,TRBD2,TRBV4-1,TRBJ2-3
TGTGCCAGCAGCTTGGACAGCTACAATGAGCAGTTCTTC,CASSLDSYNEQFF,.,.,TRBV5-4,TRBJ2-1
TGTGCCAGCAGCTTGCGGCCGGGTACAGATACGCAGTATTTT,CASSLRPGTDTQYF,.,.,TRBV5-5,TRBJ2-3
TGTGCCAGCCTCCGGCTGGTAGGGGTCCCCACCGGGGAGCTGTTTTTT,CASLRLVGVPTGELFF,.,.,TRBV21-1,TRBJ2-2
TGCGCCAGCAGCCACCGGGACAGGGACCCTCCACCTAAGGATACGCAGTATTTT,CASSHRDRDPPPKDTQYF,.,TRBD1,TRBV5-1,TRBJ2-3
TGTGCCAGCAGCTTTGGGACAGGAGGGGGCTACACCTTC,CASSFGTGGGYTF,.,TRBD1,TRBV13,TRBJ1-2
TGTGCCAGCAGCTTGGTTTTTGCAGGGGCCACCCCCTATGGCTACACCTTC,CASSLVFAGATPYGYTF,once,.,TRBV5-6,TRBJ1-2
TGTGCCAGCAGACCATCCCTAGCGGGGGTGACAGATACGCAGTATTTT,CASRPSLAGVTDTQYF,once,TRBD2,TRBV7-9,TRBJ2-3
TGTGCCAGCAGCTCATGGGGACTTCAAGAAGCTTTCTTT,CASSSWGLQEAFF,.,.,TRBV5-7,TRBJ1-1
TGTGCCAGCAGTTGGGGGGGAGGTGAAGCTTTCTTT,CASSWGGGEAFF,few,.,TRBV6-5,TRBJ1-1
TGTGCCAGCAGCTTGTCTCGGGGGGCCGGTTACGAGCAGTACTTC,CASSLSRGAGYEQYF,.,.,TRBV5-5,TRBJ2-7
TGTGCCAGCAGTTCCCCGGGAAACACCATATATTTT,CASSSPGNTIYF,.,.,TRBV6-1,TRBJ1-3
TGTGCCAGCAGCGCATGGGGGGGGGAGACCCAGTACTTC,CASSAWGGETQYF,.,TRBD2,TRBV9,TRBJ2-5
TGTGCCACCAGTTCCGGGACAGACCGCACAGATACGCAGTATTTT,CATSSGTDRTDTQYF,.,TRBD1,TRBV15,TRBJ2-3
TGCGCCAGCAGCTTGCGGACAGGTTACCACATTCAGTACTTC,CASSLRTGYHIQYF,.,TRBD1,TRBV5-1,TRBJ2-4
TGCGCCAGCAGCTCCCCTAGCGGAATTGCGTTCTTC,CASSSPSGIAFF,.,TRBD2,TRBV5-1,TRBJ2-1
TGTGCCACCAGCAGAGAGACAGCCTTGAATAGCAATCAGCCCCAGCATTTT,CATSRETALNSNQPQHF,once,.,TRBV15,TRBJ1-5
TGTGCCAGCTCACCCGGGACAGGGAGTACCTACGAGCAGTACTTC,CASSPGTGSTYEQYF,.,TRBD1,TRBV18,TRBJ2-7
TGTGCCAGCAGCCTTCATCAGCCCCAGCATTTT,CASSLHQPQHF,.,.,TRBV27,TRBJ1-5
TGCGCCAGCAGCCTAAACTTGGCAGGGAACACCGGGGAGCTGTTTTTT,CASSLNLAGNTGELFF,few,.,TRBV5-1,TRBJ2-2
TGCGCCAGCAGCCAAGACGGGGGGTGGGGCTCCGAGCAGTACTTC,CASSQDGGWGSEQYF,few,TRBD2,TRBV4-1,TRBJ2-7
TGTGCCAGCAGCGTAGGGGCCTTACTTGGAGATACGCAGTATTTT,CASSVGALLGDTQYF,.,.,TRBV9,TRBJ2-3
TGTGCCAGCAGTGAAGCCGGACAGGGGGCTGGCACAGATACGCAGTATTTT,CASSEAGQGAGTDTQYF,.,TRBD1,TRBV6-1,TRBJ2-3
TGTGCCAGCAGCGAGGTGCCAGCGGGGGGGCCCACAGATACGCAGTATTTT,CASSEVPAGGPTDTQYF,.,TRBD2,TRBV9,TRBJ2-3
TGTGCTAGCAGGCGGGGGACGGCCTACGAGCAGTACTTC,CASRRGTAYEQYF,few,TRBD2,TRBV7-2,TRBJ2-7
TGTGCCTGGAGTGTCAGCTCGGGGGAGACCCAGTACTTC,CAWSVSSGETQYF,few,.,TRBV30,TRBJ2-5
TGTGCCAGCAGCTTAATGACTAGCGGGGGGGCCGCGACAGATACGCAGTATTTT,CASSLMTSGGAATDTQYF,.,TRBD2,TRBV7-3,TRBJ2-3
TGTGCCAGCAGGTCTGTGCAGGGGAACACTGAAGCTTTCTTT,CASRSVQGNTEAFF,.,.,TRBV6-5,TRBJ1-1
TGTGCCAGCAGTTTCGTGCGGGGGACCACAGATACGCAGTATTTT,CASSFVRGTTDTQYF,.,TRBD2,TRBV6-4,TRBJ2-3
TGTGCCAGCAACAGACAGGGAGTCATGAACACTGAAGCTTTCTTT,CASNRQGVMNTEAFF,.,TRBD1,TRBV7-9,TRBJ1-1
TGTGCCAGCAGCGTAGTGACGGGGTATGGCTACACCTTC,CASSVVTGYGYTF,.,.,TRBV9,TRBJ1-2
TGTGCCAGCAGCCTGGACAGGGGATCCTCCTACGAGCAGTACTTC,CASSLDRGSSYEQYF,few,TRBD1,TRBV7-3,TRBJ2-7
TGTGCCAGCAGTGTAGCGGGGGGGCGTGAGCAGTACTTC,CASSVAGGREQYF,.,TRBD2,TRBV2,TRBJ2-7
TGTGCCAGCAGTTATACAGGGGGCTCGGAAACTGAAGCTTTCTTT,CASSYTGGSETEAFF,.,TRBD1,TRBV6-5,TRBJ1-1
TGTGCCATCAGTGAGGGACTTGGGGACAGTCGTCAGCCCCAGCATTTT,CAISEGLGDSRQPQHF,.,TRBD1,TRBV10-3,TRBJ1-5
TGTGCCACCCGAGTGGGGGGGACACTTACTTCTGGAAACACCATATATTTT,CATRVGGTLTSGNTIYF,.,.,TRBV2,TRBJ1-3
TGTGCCAGTACTCCCTTCGGGGGGACTGAAGCTTTCTTT,CASTPFGGTEAFF,.,.,TRBV19,TRBJ1-1
TGTGCCAGCAGGGCACCTAGCGGGGGGGATTCCTACAATGAGCAGTTCTTC,CASRAPSGGDSYNEQFF,.,TRBD2,TRBV2,TRBJ2-1
TGCGCCAGCAGCTTGGTGACAGGGTGGAATGAGCAGTTCTTC,CASSLVTGWNEQFF,.,TRBD1,TRBV5-1,TRBJ2-1
TGTTCCAGCAGTTCAACCACGGGACAGGGCTACTACGAGCAGTACTTC,CSSSSTTGQGYYEQYF,.,TRBD1,TRBV7-9,TRBJ2-7
TGTGCCATCAGAGGGGCCGACCTCTACGAGCAGTACTTC,CAIRGADLYEQYF,few,.,TRBV10-3,TRBJ2-7
TGTGCCAGCAGTTATATACAGGGCTACGAGCAGTACTTC,CASSYIQGYEQYF,once,.,TRBV6-1,TRBJ2-7